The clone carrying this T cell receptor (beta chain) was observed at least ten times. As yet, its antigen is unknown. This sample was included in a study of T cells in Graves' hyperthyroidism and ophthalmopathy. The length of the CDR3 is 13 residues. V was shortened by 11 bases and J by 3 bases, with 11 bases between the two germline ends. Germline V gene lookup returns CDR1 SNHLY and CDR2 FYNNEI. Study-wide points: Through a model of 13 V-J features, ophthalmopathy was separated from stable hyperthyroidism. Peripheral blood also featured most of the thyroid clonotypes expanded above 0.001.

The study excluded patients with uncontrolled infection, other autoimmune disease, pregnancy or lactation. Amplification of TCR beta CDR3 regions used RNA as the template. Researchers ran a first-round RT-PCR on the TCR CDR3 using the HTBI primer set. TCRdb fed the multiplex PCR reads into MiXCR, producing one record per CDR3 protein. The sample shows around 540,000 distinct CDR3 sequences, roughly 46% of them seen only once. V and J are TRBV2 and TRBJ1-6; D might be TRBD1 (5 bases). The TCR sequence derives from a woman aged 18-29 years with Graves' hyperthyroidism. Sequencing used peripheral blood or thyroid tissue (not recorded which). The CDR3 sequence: CAGQDNYNSPLHF. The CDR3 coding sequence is TGTGCCGGCCAGGACAACTATAATTCACCCCTCCACTTT.